This T cell receptor (beta chain) was retrieved from a study of cytomegalovirus exposure and HLA in healthy donors. Each donor was healthy, and each was a bone marrow donor. The PCR employed 60 Vbeta primers together with 13 Jbeta primers. Measured with immunoSEQ multiplex PCR; TCRdb has only the in-frame clones, and not every one. The sample has about 100,000 clones; 55% to 75% are singletons. Trimming shortened V by 10 bases and J by 2 bases, and 20 bases separated the two germline ends. Per the germline V gene, CDR1 is SNHLY and CDR2 is FYNNEI. The CDR3 spans 15 residues. General observations from the study: Among donors in an Asian-associated ancestry cluster, a later analysis reportedly found fewer N-insertions than the roughly 610-donor mean.

As regards this clone: The antigen remains unidentified.

The rearrangement joins TRBV2 to TRBJ1-2; D remains ambiguous. This sequence originates from a man aged 25-45 years in good health and CMV-seropositive. Material: PBMCs. This chain's CDR3 is CATEATRTLNYGYTF. The CDR3 region has the DNA TGTGCCACCGAAGCCACCCGTACCCTAAACTATGGCTACACCTTC.